This TCR beta chain was profiled in a study of shared clonotypes between healthy human individuals. Notes on this clone: Its antigen is not identified.

Germline V lookup: CDR1 SGHRS, CDR2 YFSETQ. V was shortened by 0 bases and J by 3 bases, with 12 bases between the two germline ends. This CDR3 is built from 16 residues. Deep was the level at which the assay was run. With ten immunoSEQ deep assay plates, unsorted PBMC DNA underwent sequencing. Repertoires were generated with immunoSEQ multiplex PCR, while TCRdb's copy carries only in-frame clones and drops some. The table has approximately 500,000 clones, approximately 82% seen once; the top ten hold about 12%. It was tens of millions of PBMCs that unsorted samples used for genomic DNA. Study results and limitations: Sample collection involved blood only; tissue repertoires are likely different.

Sequenced material: PBMCs. This receptor was identified in a woman aged 40 to 49 in good health. Some clones in this sample may be carry-over from other donors' samples. This rearrangement joins TRBV5-1 to TRBJ2-2, with a weak D call TRBD1 (6 bases). The CDR3 reads CASSLEGGHDTGELFF. CDR3 coding DNA: TGCGCCAGCAGCTTGGAAGGGGGACATGACACCGGGGAGCTGTTTTTT.